This T cell receptor (beta chain) appears in the sequencing data of a study of T cells in Graves' hyperthyroidism and ophthalmopathy. This clonotype was seen many times. Diagnoses rested on clinical symptoms, serum thyroxine and TRAb, thyroid ultrasound and orbital computed tomography. Using RNA transcripts as the source, TCR beta CDR3 regions were amplified. Initially, a first-round RT-PCR of the TCR CDR3 employed the HTBI primer set. One entry per CDR3 protein results from TCRdb running MiXCR on the multiplex PCR reads. The table includes 100,000 to 130,000 distinct CDR3 sequences, approximately 16% detected once. CDR1 SGHAT and CDR2 FQDESV come from the germline V gene (reference sequence). V lost 5 bases, J lost 4 bases, and 7 bases stayed unmatched. CDR3 length equals 15 residues.

The source of this sequence is a woman in her 50s with Graves' hyperthyroidism. The sample taken for sequencing was blood. The chain joins TRBV11-1 to TRBJ1-1; 10 bases align to TRBD1. The CDR3 protein is CASSGTTGGITEAFF. The DNA for the CDR3 is TGTGCCAGCAGCGGAACGACAGGGGGCATCACTGAAGCTTTCTTT.